This TCR beta chain came from a study of CD8+CD57+ T cells in acquired aplastic anemia. Study-wide findings and caveats: Significant differences in CD8+ Simpson's diversity were not observed between patients and controls. Found in both controls and patients were approximately 31 CD8+ CDR3 sequences.

All sequencing subjects had displayed CD8+CD57+ cell expansion on flow cytometry. Each patient had severe acquired aplastic anemia. For this clonotype: The antigen remains undetermined.

V lost 3 bases and J lost 4, with 12 bases in between. Germline values: CDR1 SQVTM, CDR2 ANQGSEA. The CDR3 length is 13 residues. The template used for profiling TCR beta VDJ and CDR3 was genomic DNA. From the reads, TCRdb called clonotypes with MiXCR, one entry per CDR3 protein. The repertoire holds some 170,000 distinct CDR3 sequences, with roughly 48% as singletons. J is TRBJ1-2 and V is TRBV29-1; D may be TRBD1 (5 bases). The sample was sorted CD4+, CD8+, or CD8+CD57+ T cells (not recorded which) from PBMCs. This TCR derives from a human donor with aplastic anemia. The CDR3 coding sequence is TGCAGCGTTGAGATGGGGGACGGCTATGGCTACACCTTC. The encoded protein is CSVEMGDGYGYTF.